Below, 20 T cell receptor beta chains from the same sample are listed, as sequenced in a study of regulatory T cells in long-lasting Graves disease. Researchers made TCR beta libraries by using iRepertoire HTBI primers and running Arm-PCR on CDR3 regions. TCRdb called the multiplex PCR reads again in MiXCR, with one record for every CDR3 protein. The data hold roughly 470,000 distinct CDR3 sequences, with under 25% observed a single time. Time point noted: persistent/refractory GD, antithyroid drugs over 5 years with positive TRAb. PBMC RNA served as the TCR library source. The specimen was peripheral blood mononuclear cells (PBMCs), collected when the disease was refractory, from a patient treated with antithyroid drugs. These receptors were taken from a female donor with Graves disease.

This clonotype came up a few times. CDR3 sequence (DNA): TGTGCCAGCAGCCAAAAATGGGGGGGTGGCACTGAAGCTTTCTTT. Its protein is CASSQKWGGGTEAFF. J is TRBJ1-1 and V is TRBV14, with TRBD1 as a possible D gene (5 bases). There are 15 residues in the CDR3. In germline, CDR1 is SGHDN, CDR2 FVKESK. With 2 bases removed from V and 4 bases from J, the gap between germline ends came to 14 bases.

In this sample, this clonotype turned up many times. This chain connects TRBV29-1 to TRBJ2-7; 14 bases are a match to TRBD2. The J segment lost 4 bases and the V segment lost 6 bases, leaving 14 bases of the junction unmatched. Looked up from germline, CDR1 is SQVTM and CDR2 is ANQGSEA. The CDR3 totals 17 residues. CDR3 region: CSVSGTSGRRGQYEQYF. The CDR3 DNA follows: TGCAGCGTCTCCGGGACTAGCGGGAGAAGGGGGCAGTACGAGCAGTACTTC.

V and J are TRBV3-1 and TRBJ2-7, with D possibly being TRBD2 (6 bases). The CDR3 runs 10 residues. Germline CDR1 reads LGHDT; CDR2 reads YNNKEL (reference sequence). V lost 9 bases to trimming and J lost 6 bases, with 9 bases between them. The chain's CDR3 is CARGGGEQYF. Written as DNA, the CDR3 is TGTGCCAGGGGAGGTGGCGAGCAGTACTTC.

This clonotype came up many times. The CDR3 coding sequence is TGTGCCAGCAGTCCCCCCCAGGGAATAGGGGCCAAAAACATTCAGTACTTC. Translated, it gives CASSPPQGIGAKNIQYF. V usage is TRBV28 and J usage is TRBJ2-4; TRBD1 might be the D (5 bases). Germline-derived CDR1 and CDR2 are MDHEN and SYDVKM. Trimming pared 5 bases from V and 1 base from J, leaving 18 bases between. The CDR3 totals 17 residues.

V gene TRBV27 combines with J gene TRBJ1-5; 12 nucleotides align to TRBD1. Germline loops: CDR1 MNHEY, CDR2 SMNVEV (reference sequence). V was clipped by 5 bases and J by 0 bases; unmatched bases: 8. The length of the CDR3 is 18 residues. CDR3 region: CASSHGTGGPYSNQPQHF. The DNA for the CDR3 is TGTGCCAGCAGTCACGGGACAGGGGGCCCTTATAGCAATCAGCCCCAGCATTTT.

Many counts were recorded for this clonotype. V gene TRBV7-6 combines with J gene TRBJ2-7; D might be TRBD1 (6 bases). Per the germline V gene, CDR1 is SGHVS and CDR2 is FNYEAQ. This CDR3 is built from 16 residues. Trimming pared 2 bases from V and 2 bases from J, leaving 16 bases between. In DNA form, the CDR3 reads TGTGCCAGCAGCTTAAACCCCGACAGGACCGCCTACGAGCAGTACTTC. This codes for CASSLNPDRTAYEQYF.

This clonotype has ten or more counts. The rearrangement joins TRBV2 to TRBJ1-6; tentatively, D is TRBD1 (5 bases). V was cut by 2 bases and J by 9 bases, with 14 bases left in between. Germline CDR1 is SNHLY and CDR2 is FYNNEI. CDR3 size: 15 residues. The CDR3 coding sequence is TGTGCCAGCAGTGAACAGGGCCCCAGTAGTTCACCCCTCCACTTT. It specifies CASSEQGPSSSPLHF.

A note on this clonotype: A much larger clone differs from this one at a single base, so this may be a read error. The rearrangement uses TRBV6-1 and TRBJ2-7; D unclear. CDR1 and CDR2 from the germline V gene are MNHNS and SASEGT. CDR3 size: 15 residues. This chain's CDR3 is CASSPQAGEGYEQCF. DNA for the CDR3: TGTGCCAGCAGCCCCCAAGCTGGAGAAGGGTACGAGCAGTGCTTC.

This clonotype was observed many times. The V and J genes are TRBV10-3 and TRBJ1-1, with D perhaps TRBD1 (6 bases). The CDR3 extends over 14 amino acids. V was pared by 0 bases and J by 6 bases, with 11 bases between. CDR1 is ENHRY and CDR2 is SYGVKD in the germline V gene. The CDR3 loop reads CAISESIGGPEAFF. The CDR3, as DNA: TGTGCCATCAGTGAGTCGATAGGGGGACCTGAAGCTTTCTTT.

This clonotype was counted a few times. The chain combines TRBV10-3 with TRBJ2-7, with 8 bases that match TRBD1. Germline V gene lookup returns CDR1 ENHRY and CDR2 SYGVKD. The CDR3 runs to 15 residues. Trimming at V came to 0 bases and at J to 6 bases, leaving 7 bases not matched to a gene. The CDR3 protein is CAISESRAGGTEQYF. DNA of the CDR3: TGTGCCATCAGTGAGTCGAGGGCAGGGGGCACCGAGCAGTACTTC.

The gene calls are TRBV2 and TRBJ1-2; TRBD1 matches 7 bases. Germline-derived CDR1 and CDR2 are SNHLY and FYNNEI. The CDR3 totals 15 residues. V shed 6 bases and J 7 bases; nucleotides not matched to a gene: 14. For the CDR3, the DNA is TGTGCCAGCAGCTCACAGGGGAAGGCACTCGGTGGCTACACCTTC. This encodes CASSSQGKALGGYTF.

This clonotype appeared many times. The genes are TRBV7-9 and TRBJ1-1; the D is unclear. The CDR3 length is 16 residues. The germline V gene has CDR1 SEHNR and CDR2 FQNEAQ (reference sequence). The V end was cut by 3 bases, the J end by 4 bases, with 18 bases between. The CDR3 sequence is CASSFPAPYVGTEAFF. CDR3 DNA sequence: TGTGCCAGCAGCTTTCCGGCACCATACGTGGGCACTGAAGCTTTCTTT.

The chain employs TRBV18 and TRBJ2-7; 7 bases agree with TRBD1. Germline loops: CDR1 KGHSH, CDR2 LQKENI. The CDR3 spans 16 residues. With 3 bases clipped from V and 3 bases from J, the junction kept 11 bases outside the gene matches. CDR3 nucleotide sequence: TGTGCCAGCTCACCTGGGACAGACCGAACCCACTACGAGCAGTACTTC. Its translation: CASSPGTDRTHYEQYF.

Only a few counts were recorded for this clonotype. The CDR3 spells CASSPLGLKAKNIQYF. CDR3 bases: TGTGCCAGCTCACCACTAGGGCTAAAAGCCAAAAACATTCAGTACTTC. The chain joins TRBV18 to TRBJ2-4; D is ambiguous. This CDR3 region has 16 residues. V lost 1 base, J lost 0 bases, and 10 bases lay in between. CDR1 and CDR2 from the germline V gene are KGHSH and LQKENI.

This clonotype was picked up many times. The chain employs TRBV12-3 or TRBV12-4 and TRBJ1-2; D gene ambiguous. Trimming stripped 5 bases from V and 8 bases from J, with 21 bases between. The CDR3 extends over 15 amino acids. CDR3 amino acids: CASSAYPRRGPGYTF. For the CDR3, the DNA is TGTGCCAGCAGTGCATACCCCCGTCGAGGGCCGGGCTACACCTTC.

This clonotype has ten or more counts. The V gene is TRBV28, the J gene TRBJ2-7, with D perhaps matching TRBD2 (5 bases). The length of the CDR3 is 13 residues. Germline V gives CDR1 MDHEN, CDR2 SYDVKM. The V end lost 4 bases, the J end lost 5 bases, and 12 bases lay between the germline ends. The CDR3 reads CASSYGVRDEQYF. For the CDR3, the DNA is TGTGCCAGCAGTTACGGGGTTAGGGACGAGCAGTACTTC.

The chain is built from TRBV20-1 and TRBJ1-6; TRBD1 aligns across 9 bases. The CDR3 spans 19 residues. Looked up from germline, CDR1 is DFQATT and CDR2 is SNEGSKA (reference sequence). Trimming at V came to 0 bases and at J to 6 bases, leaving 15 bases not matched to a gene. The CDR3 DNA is TGCAGTGCTAGAGATATGCGGAAACAGGGGGCTTCTTTTAATTCACCCCTCCACTTT. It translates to CSARDMRKQGASFNSPLHF.

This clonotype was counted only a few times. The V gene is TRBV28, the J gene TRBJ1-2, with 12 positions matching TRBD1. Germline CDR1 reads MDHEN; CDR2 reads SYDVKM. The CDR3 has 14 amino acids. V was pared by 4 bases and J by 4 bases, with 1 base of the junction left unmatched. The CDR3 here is CASSWGQGAYGYTF. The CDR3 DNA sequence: TGTGCCAGCAGTTGGGGACAGGGGGCCTATGGCTACACCTTC.

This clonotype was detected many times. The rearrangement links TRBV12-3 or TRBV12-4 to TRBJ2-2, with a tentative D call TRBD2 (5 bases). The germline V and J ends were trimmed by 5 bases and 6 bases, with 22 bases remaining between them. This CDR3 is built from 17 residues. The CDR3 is CASSPLTARRAAGELFF. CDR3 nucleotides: TGTGCCAGCAGTCCCCTTACGGCCCGACGAGCGGCCGGGGAGCTGTTTTTT.

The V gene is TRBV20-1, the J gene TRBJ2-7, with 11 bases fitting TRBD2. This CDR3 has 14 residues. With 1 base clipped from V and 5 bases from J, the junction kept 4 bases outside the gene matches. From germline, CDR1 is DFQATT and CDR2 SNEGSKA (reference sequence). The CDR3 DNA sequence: TGCAGTGCTAGAGGGACTAGCGGGTACGACGAGCAGTACTTC. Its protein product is CSARGTSGYDEQYF.